This T cell receptor beta chain was obtained from a study of T cell changes during pregnancy in multiple sclerosis. Some clones are missing from TCRdb's copy, which holds only in-frame ones; the method was immunoSEQ multiplex PCR. The data hold roughly 32,000 clones, with approximately 90% observed a single time. Germline loops: CDR1 PRHDT, CDR2 FYEKMQ (reference sequence). The ends were cut back, 5 bases at V and 2 bases at J, with 10 bases in the middle. This CDR3 spans 14 amino acids. The chain couples TRBV13 to TRBJ2-1; D is possibly TRBD2 (7 bases). The sequence was collected from a female donor with multiple sclerosis, enrolled in a pregnancy study. The specimen comprised CD8+ T cells from peripheral blood mononuclear cells, sampled in the third trimester of pregnancy. The CDR3 loop is CASSPRGPYNEQFF. CDR3 DNA: TGTGCCAGCAGCCCGCGGGGGCCCTACAATGAGCAGTTCTTC.